The next 23 T cell receptor beta chains were all read from a single sample in a study of blood T cell repertoires in COVID-19. Assay: immunoSEQ multiplex PCR; the TCRdb copy retains only in-frame clones and omits some. This table holds under 200,000 clones, about 90% found once. The sample taken for sequencing was PBMCs or T cells enriched from blood (not recorded which). Source of these receptors: a woman aged 50 to 60 who had recovered from COVID-19.

The V call is TRBV6-2 or TRBV6-3, the J call TRBJ2-5; 9 bases are shared with TRBD1. V was clipped by 0 bases and J by 5 bases; unmatched bases: 4. From germline, CDR1 is MNHEY and CDR2 SVGEGT. CDR3 length: 15 amino acids. DNA of the CDR3: TGTGCCAGCAGTTACTCTCAGACAGGGGGGGAGACCCAGTACTTC. Amino acid sequence: CASSYSQTGGETQYF.

The chain has TRBV2 and TRBJ2-7, with TRBD2 identical over 10 bases. Germline CDR1 SNHLY, CDR2 FYNNEI. CDR3 length equals 14 residues. J was trimmed by 4 bases and V by 7 bases; bases with no gene match: 7. For the CDR3, the DNA is TGTGCCAGCACCCTAGCGGGAGTAGGTTACGAGCAGTACTTC. This gives the protein CASTLAGVGYEQYF.

The CDR3 nucleotides are TGTGCCAGCAGCGCAACCGGGACAGCGGATCCCGCCTGGTCTGGAAACACCATATATTTT. It specifies CASSATGTADPAWSGNTIYF. The chain links TRBV5-5 to TRBJ1-3, with 7 bases that match TRBD1. Germline V gene data show CDR1 as SGHKS and CDR2 as YYEKEE (reference sequence). The CDR3 covers 20 residues. V shed 4 bases and J 1 base; nucleotides not matched to a gene: 20.

The V and J genes are TRBV19 and TRBJ1-2; 8 nucleotides match TRBD1. The CDR3 has 15 residues. Trimming removed 6 bases from V and 3 bases from J; junction bases left unmatched: 9. Germline CDR1 reads LNHDA; CDR2 reads SQIVND (reference sequence). CDR3 bases: TGTGCCAGTAGCCGAAAAGGACAGGGCGACTATGGCTACACCTTC. This sequence encodes CASSRKGQGDYGYTF.

This clone is a singleton in its sample. This sequence joins TRBV4-2 and TRBJ1-3; D gene ambiguous. CDR3 length: 13 residues. V lost 1 base, J lost 4 bases, and 5 bases lay in between. Germline values: CDR1 LGHNA, CDR2 YNFKEQ. The CDR3 DNA sequence: TGTGCCAGCAGCCAAGTTTCGGGAAACACCATATATTTT. This translates into CASSQVSGNTIYF.

This clone was detected a few times. The genes are TRBV12-3 or TRBV12-4 and TRBJ1-5; TRBD1 is a possible D gene (6 bases). The CDR3 runs 12 residues. V was pared by 6 bases and J by 5 bases, with 8 bases between. The CDR3 spells CASSDRHQPQHF. In DNA, the CDR3 is TGTGCCAGCAGCGACAGGCATCAGCCCCAGCATTTT.

The V and J genes are TRBV19 and TRBJ2-2; 7 bases fit TRBD2. Germline values: CDR1 LNHDA, CDR2 SQIVND (reference sequence). Losses at the gene ends were 3 bases for V and 6 bases for J; bases not matched to a gene: 13. CDR3 length: 17 amino acids. DNA for the CDR3: TGTGCCAGTAGTATGCTACACGGACTAGGTGAGGCCGGGGAGCTGTTTTTT. The encoded protein is CASSMLHGLGEAGELFF.

This clone was seen a few times. This sample also contains other DNA sequences that code for the same CDR3. The genes are TRBV4-2 and TRBJ2-2, with a possible D match to TRBD1 (5 bases). CDR1 and CDR2 (germline): LGHNA, YNFKEQ. V was pared by 1 base and J by 4 bases, with 7 bases between. The length of the CDR3 is 14 residues. The DNA for the CDR3 is TGTGCCAGCAGCCAAGCTAGGGGCACCGGGGAGCTGTTTTTT. The encoded protein is CASSQARGTGELFF.

Note on this clone: Sequence at one end of the junction differs from germline and may be a read error. The chain has TRBV6-1 and TRBJ2-7, with TRBD2 identical over 12 bases. This CDR3 is built from 14 residues. CDR1 and CDR2 (germline): MNHNS, SASEGT. In nucleotides, the CDR3 is TGTGCCAGCAATGAACTAGCGGGAGGCCGCGAGCAGTACTTC. Amino acid sequence: CASNELAGGREQYF.

The gene calls are TRBV6-5 and TRBJ1-6; no clear D gene. The V end lost 2 bases, the J end lost 7 bases, and 12 bases lay between the germline ends. Looked up from germline, CDR1 is MNHEY and CDR2 is SVGAGI. The CDR3 contains 15 residues. The CDR3 region has the DNA TGTGCCAGCAGTTACCTGATACGGGAAAATTCACCCCTCCACTTT. Amino acid sequence: CASSYLIRENSPLHF.

The chain combines TRBV4-1 with TRBJ1-2, with 12 bases lining up with TRBD1. The CDR3 covers 19 residues. Germline V gene sequence: CDR1 MGHRA, CDR2 YSYEKL. Germline trimming cut 4 bases from V and 8 bases from J; bases unmatched to any gene: 20. As DNA, the CDR3 is TGCGCCAGCAGCCCTCGGACCGGGACAGGGGGCGCCTTAGGCGAGGGCTACACCTTC. Translation gives CASSPRTGTGGALGEGYTF.

This clone was counted a few times. V and J are TRBV5-4 and TRBJ1-2; 8 bases map to TRBD1. The junction had 6 bases not matched to a gene; V was cut back by 4 bases and J by 7 bases. The germline gives CDR1 SGHNT, CDR2 YYREEE (reference sequence). The CDR3 consists of 13 residues. This CDR3 reads CASSTTGGRGYTF. Written as DNA, the CDR3 is TGTGCCAGCAGCACCACAGGGGGACGTGGCTACACCTTC.

The chain carries TRBV6-5 and TRBJ1-5, with 7 bases identical to TRBD1. This CDR3 spans 13 amino acids. CDR1 is MNHEY and CDR2 is SVGAGI in the germline V gene. The V and J ends lost 5 bases and 7 bases, in that order; junction bases with no gene match: 5. The CDR3 loop is CASSPDRDQPQHF. CDR3 coding DNA: TGTGCCAGCAGTCCCGACAGGGACCAGCCCCAGCATTTT.

The chain links TRBV18 to TRBJ1-2; 12 bases fit TRBD1. Germline CDR1 is KGHSH and CDR2 is LQKENI. The length of the CDR3 is 16 residues. After removal of 3 bases from V and 3 bases from J, the junction contained 5 bases not matched to a gene. The CDR3 nucleotides are TGTGCCAGCTCACCTGCCGGGACAGGGGGCGACTATGGCTACACCTTC. Protein sequence: CASSPAGTGGDYGYTF. The full variable domain, with the rest looked up from reference TRBV18 and TRBJ1-2, is NAGVMQNPRHLVRRRGQEARLRCSPMKGHSHVYWYRQLPEEGLKFMVYLQKENIIDESGMPKERFSAEFPKEGPSILRIQQVVRGDSAAYFCASSPAGTGGDYGYTFGSGTRLTVV.

The chain uses TRBV21-1 and TRBJ2-5; TRBD2 was called by the table and not checked on the DNA. TRBV21-1 is given as a pseudogene. The CDR3 is 18 amino acids. Here the CDR3 DNA reads TGTGCCAGCAGCAACGGACTAGCGGGAGATAGACTGGAAGAGACCCAGTACTTC. It yields the protein CASSNGLAGDRLEETQYF.

V usage is TRBV28 and J usage is TRBJ1-1, with D perhaps matching TRBD1 (5 bases). The CDR3 contains 14 residues. V gave up 2 bases and J gave up 3 bases, with 10 bases separating them. The germline V gene has CDR1 MDHEN and CDR2 SYDVKM. CDR3 DNA: TGTGCCAGCAGTTTACCCGGGGGGGACACTGAAGCTTTCTTT. Translating gives CASSLPGGDTEAFF.

The chain employs TRBV2 and TRBJ1-1; no reliable D call. The length of the CDR3 is 13 residues. Germline assignment: CDR1 SNHLY and CDR2 FYNNEI. The V gene lost 5 bases and the J gene lost 0 bases, with 7 bases spanning the gap. The CDR3: CASSTELNTEAFF. The CDR3 DNA reads as TGTGCCAGCAGTACAGAGTTGAACACTGAAGCTTTCTTT.

This clone was seen a handful of times. V gene TRBV3-1 (or the pseudogene TRBV3-2) combines with J gene TRBJ1-2; D is possibly TRBD1 (5 bases). The CDR3 loop spans 14 amino acids. Germline assignment: CDR1 LGHDT and CDR2 YNNKEL (reference sequence). Trimming pared 0 bases from V and 2 bases from J, leaving 7 bases between. CDR3 residues: CASSQERGNYGYTF. CDR3 DNA sequence: TGTGCCAGCAGCCAAGAGCGGGGGAACTATGGCTACACCTTC.

V and J are TRBV7-8 and TRBJ2-3; 7 positions match TRBD2. This CDR3 contains 15 residues. With V trimmed by 5 bases and J by 1 base, 6 bases remained unmatched. Germline assignment: CDR1 SGHVS and CDR2 FQNEAQ. The CDR3 here is CASSPRAGGTDTQYF. CDR3 nucleotides: TGTGCCAGCAGCCCGCGGGCGGGAGGCACAGATACGCAGTATTTT.

The V and J genes are TRBV3-1 (or the pseudogene TRBV3-2) and TRBJ1-1; 10 nucleotides align to TRBD1. With V trimmed by 1 base and J by 10 bases, 3 bases remained unmatched. CDR3 length equals 13 residues. The germline V gene encodes CDR1 LGHDT and CDR2 YNNKEL (reference sequence). The CDR3 reads CASSQVGDRGAFF. The CDR3 nucleotides are TGTGCCAGCAGCCAAGTCGGGGACAGGGGAGCTTTCTTT.

This chain uses TRBV6-4 with TRBJ1-2; TRBD1 is a possible D gene (6 bases). V was pared by 2 bases and J by 4 bases, with 14 bases between. The CDR3 contains 15 residues. CDR1 is MRHNA, CDR2 SNTAGT, per germline. The DNA of the CDR3 is TGTGCCAGCAGTGACGGGGGCCGAGCCCCCTATGGCTACACCTTC. As protein: CASSDGGRAPYGYTF.

This rearrangement joins TRBV28 to TRBJ2-5; TRBD1 might be the D (6 bases). Germline CDR1 is MDHEN and CDR2 is SYDVKM. Trimming stripped 6 bases from V and 4 bases from J, with 21 bases between. The CDR3 has 16 amino acids. CDR3 DNA sequence: TGTGCCAGCAGGTTGCGCCTGGGACATTTAGGAGAGACCCAGTACTTC. The encoded protein is CASRLRLGHLGETQYF. Using reference TRBV28 and TRBJ2-5 for the parts outside the CDR3, the full variable domain is DVKVTQSSRYLVKRTGEKVFLECVQDMDHENMFWYRQDPGLGLRLIYFSYDVKMKEKGDIPEGYSVSREKKERFSLILESASTNQTSMYLCASRLRLGHLGETQYFGPGTRLLVL.

The chain links TRBV19 to TRBJ1-1, with D perhaps TRBD1 (5 bases). Trimming pared 3 bases from V and 3 bases from J, leaving 11 bases between. CDR1 and CDR2 (germline): LNHDA, SQIVND (reference sequence). CDR3 length equals 14 residues. This chain's CDR3 is CASSIVGADTEAFF. The CDR3 DNA is TGTGCCAGTAGTATCGTAGGGGCTGACACTGAAGCTTTCTTT.